Sequencing of this T cell receptor beta chain was carried out in a study of patients and donors after allogeneic stem cell transplantation. Looked up from germline, CDR1 is SQVTM and CDR2 is ANQGSEA. This CDR3 spans 14 amino acids. With 4 bases removed from V and 5 bases from J, the gap between germline ends came to 17 bases. This clonotype was detected a few times. TCRdb reprocessed the RT-PCR reads with MiXCR, giving one entry per CDR3 protein. Among approximately 220,000 distinct CDR3 sequences listed, about 38% were seen once. What was sequenced was blood, either unsorted or a sorted T cell fraction (not recorded which). The chain has TRBV29-1 and TRBJ2-5, with D possibly matching TRBD1 (6 bases). The TCR sequence derives from a human donor who was either an allogeneic HSCT recipient or a stem cell or donor lymphocyte infusion donor (not recorded which). It is not recorded whose cells these are; they may come from a transplant donor. CDR3 sequence reads: CSVGQVLLPETQYF. In DNA form, the CDR3 reads TGCAGCGTTGGACAGGTTCTATTGCCGGAGACCCAGTACTTC.